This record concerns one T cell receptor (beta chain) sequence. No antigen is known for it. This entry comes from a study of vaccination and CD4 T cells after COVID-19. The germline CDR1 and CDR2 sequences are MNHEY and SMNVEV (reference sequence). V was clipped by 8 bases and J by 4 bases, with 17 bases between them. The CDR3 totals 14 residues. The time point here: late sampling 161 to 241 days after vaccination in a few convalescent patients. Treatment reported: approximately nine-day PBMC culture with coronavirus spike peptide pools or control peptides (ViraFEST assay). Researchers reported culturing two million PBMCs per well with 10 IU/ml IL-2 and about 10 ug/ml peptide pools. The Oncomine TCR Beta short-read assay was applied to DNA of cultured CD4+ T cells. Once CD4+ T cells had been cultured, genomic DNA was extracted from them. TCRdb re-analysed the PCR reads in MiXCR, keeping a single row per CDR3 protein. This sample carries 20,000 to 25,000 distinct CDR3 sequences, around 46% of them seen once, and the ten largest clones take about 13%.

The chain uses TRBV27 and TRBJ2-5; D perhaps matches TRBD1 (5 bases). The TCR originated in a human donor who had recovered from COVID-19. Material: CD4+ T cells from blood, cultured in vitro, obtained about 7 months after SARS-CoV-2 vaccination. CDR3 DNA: TGTGCCAGCGGCCAGGGCATCCGTCCAGAGACCCAGTACTTC. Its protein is CASGQGIRPETQYF.